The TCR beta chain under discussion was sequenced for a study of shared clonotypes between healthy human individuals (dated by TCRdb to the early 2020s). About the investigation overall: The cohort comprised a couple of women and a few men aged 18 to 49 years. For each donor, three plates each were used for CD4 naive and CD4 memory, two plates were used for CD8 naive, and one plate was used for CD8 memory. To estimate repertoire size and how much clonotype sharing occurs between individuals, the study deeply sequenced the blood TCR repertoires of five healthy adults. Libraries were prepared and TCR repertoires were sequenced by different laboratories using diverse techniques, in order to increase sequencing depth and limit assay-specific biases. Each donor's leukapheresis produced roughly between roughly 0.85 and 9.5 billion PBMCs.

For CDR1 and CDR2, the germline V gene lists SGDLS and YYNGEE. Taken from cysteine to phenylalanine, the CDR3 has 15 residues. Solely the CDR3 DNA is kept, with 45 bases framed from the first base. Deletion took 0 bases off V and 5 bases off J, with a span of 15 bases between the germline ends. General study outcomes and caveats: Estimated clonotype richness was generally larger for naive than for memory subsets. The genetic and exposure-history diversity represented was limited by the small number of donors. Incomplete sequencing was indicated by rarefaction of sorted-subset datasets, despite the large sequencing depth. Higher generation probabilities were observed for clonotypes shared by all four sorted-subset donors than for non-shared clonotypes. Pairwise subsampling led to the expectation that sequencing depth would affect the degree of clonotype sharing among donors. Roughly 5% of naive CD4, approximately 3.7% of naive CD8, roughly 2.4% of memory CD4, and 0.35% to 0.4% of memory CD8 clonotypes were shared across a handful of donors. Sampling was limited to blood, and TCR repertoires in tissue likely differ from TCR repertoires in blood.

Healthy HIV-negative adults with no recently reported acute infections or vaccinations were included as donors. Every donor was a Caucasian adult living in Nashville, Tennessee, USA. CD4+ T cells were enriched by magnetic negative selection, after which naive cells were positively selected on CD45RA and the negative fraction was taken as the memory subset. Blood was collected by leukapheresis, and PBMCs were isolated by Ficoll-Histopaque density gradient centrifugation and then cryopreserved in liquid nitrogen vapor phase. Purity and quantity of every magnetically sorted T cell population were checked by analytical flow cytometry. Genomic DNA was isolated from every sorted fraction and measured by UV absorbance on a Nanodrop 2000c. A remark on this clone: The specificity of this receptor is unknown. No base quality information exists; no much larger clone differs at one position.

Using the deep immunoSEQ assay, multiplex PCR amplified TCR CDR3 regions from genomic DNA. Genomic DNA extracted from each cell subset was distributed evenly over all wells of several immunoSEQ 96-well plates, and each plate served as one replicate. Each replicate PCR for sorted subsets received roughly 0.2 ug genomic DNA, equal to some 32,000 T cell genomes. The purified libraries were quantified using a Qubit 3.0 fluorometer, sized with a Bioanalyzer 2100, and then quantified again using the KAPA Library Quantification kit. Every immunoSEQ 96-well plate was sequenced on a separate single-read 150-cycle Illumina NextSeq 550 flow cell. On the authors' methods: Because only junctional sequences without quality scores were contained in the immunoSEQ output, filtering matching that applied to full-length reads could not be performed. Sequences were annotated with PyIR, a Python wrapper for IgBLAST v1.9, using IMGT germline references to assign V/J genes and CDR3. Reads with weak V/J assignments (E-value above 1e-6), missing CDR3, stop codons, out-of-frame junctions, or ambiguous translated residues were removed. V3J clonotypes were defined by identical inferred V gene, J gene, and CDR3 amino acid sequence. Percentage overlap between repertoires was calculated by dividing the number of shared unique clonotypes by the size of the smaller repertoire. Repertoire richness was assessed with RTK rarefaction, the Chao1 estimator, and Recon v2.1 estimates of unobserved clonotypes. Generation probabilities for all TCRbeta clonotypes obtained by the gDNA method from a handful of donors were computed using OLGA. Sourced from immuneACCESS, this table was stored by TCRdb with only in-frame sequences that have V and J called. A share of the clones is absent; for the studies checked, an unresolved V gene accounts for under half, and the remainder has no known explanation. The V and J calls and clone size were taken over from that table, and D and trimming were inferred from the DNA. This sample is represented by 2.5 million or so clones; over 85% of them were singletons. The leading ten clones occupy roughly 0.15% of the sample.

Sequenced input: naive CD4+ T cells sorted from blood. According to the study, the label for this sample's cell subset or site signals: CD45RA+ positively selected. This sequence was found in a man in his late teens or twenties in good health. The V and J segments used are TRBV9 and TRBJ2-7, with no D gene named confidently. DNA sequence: TGTGCCAGCAGCGTAGGGGTTGTGGGATTGGACGAGCAGTACTTC. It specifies CASSVGVVGLDEQYF. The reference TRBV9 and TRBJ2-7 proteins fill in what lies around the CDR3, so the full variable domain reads DSGVTQTPKHLITATGQRVTLRCSPRSGDLSVYWYQQSLDQGLQFLIQYYNGEERAKGNILERFSAQQFPDLHSELNLSSLELGDSALYFCASSVGVVGLDEQYFGPGTRLTVT.